This T cell receptor (beta chain) is drawn from a study of tumor-infiltrating lymphocytes in primary liver carcinoma. Whole-study context: The patient group consisted of men and women aged 30 to 69 years. Productive TCRbeta read counts per sample ran from roughly 3.5 to 7 million and were similar across tissue types.

Constant-region priming of 500 ng total RNA yielded TCR beta cDNA. Each TCR beta library was derived from three nested multiplex PCR rounds that employed slightly modified ARM-PCR. For around 9 cycles apiece, the opening two PCR rounds ran with TRBV1-TRBV30 forward primers and a C-beta reverse primer. TCRdb independently ran MiXCR on the multiplex PCR reads; one entry per CDR3 protein. The sample gives 150,000 to 200,000 distinct CDR3 sequences, less than 65% of which show up once; 6% to 8.5% is in the top ten. On this clonotype: The antigen remains undetermined.

Study-wide points: The samples were not sorted (they were bulk), so CD4+ and CD8+ repertoires were not compared.

Germline V CDR1 and CDR2: SGHRS, YFSETQ. The CDR3 spans 15 residues. V dropped 3 bases and J dropped 1; count of bases not matched to a gene: 2. Unsorted whole blood supplied the blood RNA, and germline DNA was isolated too. The researchers drew about 4 milliliters of peripheral blood before surgery. This receptor was identified in a woman aged 60-75 years with primary liver carcinoma and hepatitis B virus infection. The sequenced sample consisted of peripheral blood. The chain recombines TRBV5-1 with TRBJ2-5, with 11 bases aligning to TRBD2. The CDR3 here is CASSYGTSGQETQYF. In DNA, the CDR3 is TGCGCCAGCAGCTACGGGACTAGCGGCCAAGAGACCCAGTACTTC.